The 15 T cell receptor beta chains below were found in one sample sequenced in a study of blood T cell repertoires in COVID-19. Sequencing was performed with immunoSEQ multiplex PCR; in TCRdb, only in-frame clones are kept and a portion is missing. The table lists some 300,000 clones, about 91% of them singletons. The sample comprised peripheral blood. The receptors originated from a woman aged 30 to 39 who had recovered from COVID-19.

This clone has more than one count but fewer than ten. V and J are TRBV7-2 and TRBJ1-5, with 9 bases fitting TRBD1. Trimming cost V 5 bases and J 6 bases; bases outside gene matches: 8. The CDR3 consists of 15 residues. CDR1 and CDR2 from the germline V gene are SGHTA and FQGNSA. DNA for the CDR3: TGTGCCAGCAGCGCCCCCGGGACAGGGTCTCAGCCCCAGCATTTT. Its protein is CASSAPGTGSQPQHF.

CDR3 sequence reads: CASSLRAGGRSEQYF. The CDR3 nucleotides are TGTGCCAGCAGCTTGCGGGCGGGGGGTAGAAGTGAGCAGTACTTC. This chain connects TRBV13 to TRBJ2-7; 8 nucleotides agree with TRBD2. Germline trimming cut 3 bases from V and 7 bases from J; bases unmatched to any gene: 11. Germline-derived CDR1 and CDR2 are PRHDT and FYEKMQ (reference sequence). The CDR3 contains 15 residues.

The DNA for the CDR3 is TGTGCCAGCAGCCAAGATCTTAGAGCGAACTATGGCTACACCTTC. Residues: CASSQDLRANYGYTF. The chain uses TRBV14 and TRBJ1-2; D uncertain. The CDR3 totals 15 residues. Germline V lookup: CDR1 SGHDN, CDR2 FVKESK. The V gene lost 0 bases and the J gene lost 2 bases, with 10 bases spanning the gap.

V is TRBV7-9 and J is TRBJ2-3; 7 bases are shared with TRBD1. The J segment lost 8 bases and the V segment lost 1 base, leaving 6 bases of the junction unmatched. Germline V gene data show CDR1 as SEHNR and CDR2 as FQNEAQ (reference sequence). The CDR3 loop spans 14 amino acids. The CDR3 loop is CASSLGGGLATQYF. CDR3 sequence (DNA): TGTGCCAGCAGCTTAGGAGGGGGCTTGGCTACGCAGTATTTT. Supplemented by reference TRBV7-9 and TRBJ2-3, the full variable domain reads DTGVSQNPRHKITKRGQNVTFRCDPISEHNRLYWYRQTLGQGPEFLTYFQNEAQLEKSRLLSDRFSAERPKGSFSTLEIQRTEQGDSAMYLCASSLGGGLATQYFGPGTRLTVL.

This chain joins TRBV28 and TRBJ1-6, with 7 positions matching TRBD1. This CDR3 is built from 15 residues. With V trimmed by 2 bases and J by 8 bases, 6 bases remained unmatched. Germline values: CDR1 MDHEN, CDR2 SYDVKM. The CDR3 spells CASSLGHRGYSPLHF. DNA of the CDR3: TGTGCCAGCAGTTTAGGTCACAGGGGTTATTCACCCCTCCACTTT. Filled out from reference TRBV28 and TRBJ1-6, the complete variable domain reads DVKVTQSSRYLVKRTGEKVFLECVQDMDHENMFWYRQDPGLGLRLIYFSYDVKMKEKGDIPEGYSVSREKKERFSLILESASTNQTSMYLCASSLGHRGYSPLHFGNGTRLTVT.

V gene TRBV7-2 combines with J gene TRBJ1-5; unclear D gene. The CDR3 runs 13 residues. Between the trimmed V and J ends, which lost 0 bases and 9 bases, there was a span of 9 bases. Germline V gene data show CDR1 as SGHTA and CDR2 as FQGNSA. CDR3 DNA sequence: TGTGCCAGCAGCTTAGCGGTCCGGGGGCCCCAGCATTTT. It translates to CASSLAVRGPQHF.

The table lists this clone with a few counts. This rearrangement joins TRBV30 to TRBJ1-3; D uncertain. The germline V and J ends were trimmed by 2 bases and 2 bases, with 10 bases remaining between them. This CDR3 is 14 amino acids long. Germline V gives CDR1 GTSNPN, CDR2 SVGIG (reference sequence). This CDR3 reads CAWSRFGAGNTIYF. The DNA of the CDR3 is TGTGCCTGGAGTCGTTTCGGGGCTGGAAACACCATATATTTT. The whole variable domain, filled in from reference TRBV30 and TRBJ1-3, reads SQTIHQWPATLVQPVGSPLSLECTVEGTSNPNLYWYRQAAGRGLQLLFYSVGIGQISSEVPQNLSASRPQDRQFILSSKKLLLSDSGFYLCAWSRFGAGNTIYFGEGSWLTVV.

This chain links TRBV28 with TRBJ1-2, with 8 positions matching TRBD1. There are 14 residues in the CDR3. CDR1 is MDHEN and CDR2 is SYDVKM in the germline V gene. With V trimmed by 4 bases and J by 4 bases, 5 bases remained unmatched. The CDR3: CASSSGGLLYGYTF. CDR3 coding DNA: TGTGCCAGCAGTTCAGGGGGCCTCCTCTATGGCTACACCTTC.

This clone has only one observation. This chain connects TRBV7-9 to TRBJ2-7; the match to TRBD2 covers 7 bases. Unmatched junction bases numbered 1, after V lost 5 bases and J lost 3 bases. Germline values: CDR1 SEHNR, CDR2 FQNEAQ (reference sequence). This CDR3 is built from 12 residues. The CDR3 loop is CASSRGDYEQYF. The CDR3 nucleotides are TGTGCCAGCAGCCGGGGGGACTACGAGCAGTACTTC. The full variable domain, completed using reference TRBV7-9 and TRBJ2-7, is DTGVSQNPRHKITKRGQNVTFRCDPISEHNRLYWYRQTLGQGPEFLTYFQNEAQLEKSRLLSDRFSAERPKGSFSTLEIQRTEQGDSAMYLCASSRGDYEQYFGPGTRLTVT.

The chain couples TRBV13 to TRBJ1-2; 10 positions match TRBD1. The germline V gene has CDR1 PRHDT and CDR2 FYEKMQ (reference sequence). The J segment lost 7 bases and the V segment lost 5 bases, leaving 7 bases of the junction unmatched. CDR3 length equals 14 residues. The CDR3 nucleotides read TGTGCCAGCAGCCATGAAGGGACAGGGGTTGGCTACACCTTC. Residues: CASSHEGTGVGYTF.

V is TRBV7-2 and J is TRBJ1-4; 8 nucleotides line up with TRBD1. The CDR3 is made up of 14 amino acids. The V gene's germline CDR1 is SGHTA and CDR2 FQGNSA. V shed 3 bases, J shed 5 bases, and the junction held 2 bases outside the gene matches. The CDR3 is CASSFDRGNEKLFF. The CDR3, as DNA: TGTGCCAGCAGCTTTGACAGGGGAAATGAAAAACTGTTTTTT.

The rearrangement joins TRBV6-5 to TRBJ2-7; 7 bases map to TRBD1. Germline CDR1 MNHEY, CDR2 SVGAGI. The CDR3 contains 15 residues. V shed 3 bases and J 2 bases; nucleotides not matched to a gene: 7. Here the CDR3 reads CASSYRAGGPYEQYF. The CDR3 bases are TGTGCCAGCAGTTATCGGGCAGGGGGTCCCTACGAGCAGTACTTC.

This chain connects TRBV4-1 to TRBJ1-1; 10 bases agree with TRBD1. There are 15 residues in the CDR3. CDR1 is MGHRA, CDR2 YSYEKL, per germline. V lost 4 bases, J lost 1 base, and 3 bases stayed unmatched. CDR3 protein: CASSPGQGTNTEAFF. The CDR3 DNA reads as TGCGCCAGCAGCCCGGGACAGGGGACGAACACTGAAGCTTTCTTT.

The chain combines TRBV11-2 with TRBJ1-3; D unclear. Germline lookup yields CDR1 SGHAT and CDR2 FQNNGV. The V and J ends lost 3 bases and 0 bases respectively, with 6 bases between them. The CDR3 totals 14 residues. In DNA form, the CDR3 reads TGTGCCAGCAGCTTCAGAACCTCTGGAAACACCATATATTTT. It yields the protein CASSFRTSGNTIYF.

There are many counts of this clone. V and J are TRBV11-2 and TRBJ1-1; TRBD1 aligns across 9 bases. CDR3 length: 13 residues. V gave up 5 bases and J gave up 4 bases; unmatched junction bases: 2. Germline CDR1 and CDR2: SGHAT and FQNNGV. CDR3: CASSPDRGTEAFF. The CDR3 bases are TGTGCCAGCAGCCCGGACAGGGGCACTGAAGCTTTCTTT.